This T cell receptor beta chain was obtained from a study of T cell repertoires in cytomegalovirus infection. Whole-study results and caveats: CMV-specific HLA-C-restricted TCR beta clonotypes dominated the ex vivo response.

CDR1 and CDR2 (germline): KGHSH, LQKENI. J was trimmed by 6 bases and V by 3 bases; bases with no gene match: 7. CDR3 length: 14 residues. On this clonotype itself: The antigen remains undetermined.

One entry per CDR3 protein results from TCRdb running MiXCR on the reads. The profile shows about 700,000 distinct CDR3 sequences, around 32% of them singletons. The origin of this receptor is a human donor in good health (CMV status not recorded). Some clones in this sample may be carry-over from other donors' samples. Sequencing was performed on cultured PBMCs, taken from culture after CMV antigen stimulation. V and J are TRBV18 and TRBJ2-7, with 8 bases matching TRBD1. This CDR3 is CASSPGTGASEQYF. The CDR3 DNA sequence: TGTGCCAGCTCACCCGGGACAGGAGCTAGCGAGCAGTACTTC.